The next 15 T cell receptor beta chains were all read from a single sample in a study of shared clonotypes between healthy human individuals. The protocol was immunoSEQ multiplex PCR, while the TCRdb copy is restricted to in-frame clones and leaves out a portion. The data contain 2 million to 2.5 million clones, more than 85% of them singletons. Sequencing input: naive CD4+ T cells from PBMCs. Subset indicated: CD45RA+ positively selected. The receptors come from a young man in good health. Some clones in this sample may be carry-over from other donors' samples.

The rearrangement uses TRBV5-8 and TRBJ2-7; 9 bases are a match to TRBD1. Germline trimming cut 0 bases from V and 4 bases from J; bases unmatched to any gene: 5. CDR3 length: 15 amino acids. Germline-derived CDR1 and CDR2 are SGHTS and YDEGEE. The CDR3 DNA reads as TGTGCCAGCAGCTTGGACGGGACAGGGCCTTACGAGCAGTACTTC. It translates to CASSLDGTGPYEQYF.

The rearrangement uses TRBV5-4 and TRBJ1-1; D gene uncertain. V was cut by 0 bases and J by 9 bases, with 18 bases left in between. Germline V gene lookup returns CDR1 SGHNT and CDR2 YYREEE (reference sequence). This CDR3 spans 15 amino acids. The CDR3: CASSLALGSRSQAFF. For the CDR3, the DNA is TGTGCCAGCAGCTTGGCTTTAGGGAGCCGATCCCAAGCTTTCTTT.

The rearrangement links TRBV7-8 to TRBJ1-4; perhaps TRBD1 as D (5 bases). This CDR3 has 14 residues. Trimming removed 1 base at V and 7 bases at J, with 10 bases between. Germline V gene data show CDR1 as SGHVS and CDR2 as FQNEAQ. This chain's CDR3 is CASSLDQGSEKLFF. The CDR3 coding sequence is TGTGCCAGCAGCTTAGACCAGGGTAGTGAAAAACTGTTTTTT. Full variable domain (outside the CDR3, taken from reference TRBV7-8 and TRBJ1-4): GAGVSQSPRYKVAKRGQDVALRCDPISGHVSLFWYQQALGQGPEFLTYFQNEAQLDKSGLPSDRFFAERPEGSVSTLKIQRTQQEDSAVYLCASSLDQGSEKLFFGSGTQLSVL.

V is TRBV28 and J is TRBJ1-5; D uncertain. The germline gives CDR1 MDHEN, CDR2 SYDVKM. V lost 7 bases and J 0 bases, leaving 13 bases between the germline ends. The CDR3 is 15 amino acids. The CDR3 DNA reads as TGTGCCAGCACCTCTCGGGCAGGTAGCAATCAGCCCCAGCATTTT. Protein: CASTSRAGSNQPQHF.

The chain has TRBV5-1 and TRBJ2-5; the D gene is possibly TRBD2 (5 bases). This CDR3 is 17 amino acids long. The germline gives CDR1 SGHRS, CDR2 YFSETQ. Trimming stripped 4 bases from V and 1 base from J, with 20 bases between. The CDR3 sequence is CASSLGGLPWGQETQYF. CDR3 nucleotide sequence: TGCGCCAGCAGCCTGGGCGGACTCCCCTGGGGCCAAGAGACCCAGTACTTC.

The rearrangement uses TRBV27 and TRBJ1-1, with 7 bases that match TRBD1. V was clipped by 7 bases and J by 1 base; unmatched bases: 9. The germline V gene has CDR1 MNHEY and CDR2 SMNVEV (reference sequence). The CDR3 totals 15 residues. CDR3 bases: TGTGCCAGCAAAAGCCGGGACAGCCGGAACACTGAAGCTTTCTTT. Protein product: CASKSRDSRNTEAFF.

CDR3 protein: CASSLGLPKETQYF. The CDR3 DNA reads TGCGCCAGCAGCTTGGGACTCCCAAAGGAGACCCAGTACTTC. The chain couples TRBV5-1 to TRBJ2-5; no clear D. Germline loops: CDR1 SGHRS, CDR2 YFSETQ. Trimming shortened V by 0 bases and J by 5 bases, and 11 bases separated the two germline ends. This CDR3 has 14 amino acids.

A single count supports this clone. The sample contains more than one DNA sequence encoding this CDR3. The J gene is TRBJ2-7, the V gene TRBV5-1, with D unresolved. The CDR3 covers 14 residues. Trimming removed 4 bases at V and 0 bases at J, with 11 bases between. Germline loops: CDR1 SGHRS, CDR2 YFSETQ. The CDR3 sequence: CASSLDPSSYEQYF. The CDR3 DNA reads TGCGCCAGCAGCCTAGACCCGAGCTCCTACGAGCAGTACTTC.

This sequence joins TRBV10-1 and TRBJ2-1; unclear D gene. CDR3 length: 16 residues. Germline V gene lookup returns CDR1 WNHNN and CDR2 SYGVQD (reference sequence). Trimming took 5 bases from V and 0 from J, leaving 14 bases between them. The CDR3 DNA is TGCGCCAGCAGTACCCTAGGAGTGGTCTCCTACAATGAGCAGTTCTTC. It codes for CASSTLGVVSYNEQFF.

The V gene is TRBV9, the J gene TRBJ1-4; D is unclear. From germline, CDR1 is SGDLS and CDR2 YYNGEE. V was pared by 0 bases and J by 3 bases, with 9 bases between. This CDR3 has 15 amino acids. CDR3 in DNA: TGTGCCAGCAGCGTAGGAACTAACCCTAATGAAAAACTGTTTTTT. It is translated as CASSVGTNPNEKLFF.

The V and J genes are TRBV29-1 and TRBJ2-2, with D maybe TRBD2 (6 bases). The CDR3 length is 14 residues. The germline CDR1 and CDR2 sequences are SQVTM and ANQGSEA. The ends were cut back, 4 bases at V and 4 bases at J, with 13 bases in the middle. DNA for the CDR3: TGCAGCGTTGCGGGCCAGGGAGGCACCGGGGAGCTGTTTTTT. This gives the protein CSVAGQGGTGELFF.

This clone was seen a single time. This chain joins TRBV6-8 and TRBJ2-1; maybe TRBD1 (6 bases). The CDR3 is 15 amino acids. Germline values: CDR1 MNHGY, CDR2 SAAAGT. Trimming removed 6 bases at V and 2 bases at J, with 14 bases between. The CDR3 reads CASSEDRLTYNEQFF. For the CDR3, the DNA is TGTGCCAGCAGCGAAGACAGGCTTACCTACAATGAGCAGTTCTTC.

The rearrangement joins TRBV5-1 to TRBJ2-7, with D perhaps matching TRBD1 or TRBD2 (5 bases each). CDR1 is SGHRS, CDR2 YFSETQ, per germline. V shed 3 bases and J shed 5 bases, with 15 bases lying between them. The CDR3 runs 14 residues. This chain's CDR3 is CASSYGTVGNEQYF. For the CDR3, the DNA is TGCGCCAGCAGCTACGGGACGGTGGGGAACGAGCAGTACTTC.

The chain has TRBV30 and TRBJ1-4; tentatively, D is TRBD1 (6 bases). CDR1 and CDR2 (germline): GTSNPN, SVGIG (reference sequence). CDR3 length equals 14 residues. Trimming cost V 0 bases and J 7 bases, with 12 bases left between them. The CDR3 DNA is TGTGCCTGGAGTGTCACAGGGCAGGGTGAAAAACTGTTTTTT. Translated, it gives CAWSVTGQGEKLFF.

The chain recombines TRBV29-1 with TRBJ2-7; D remains unclear. Trimming took off 5 bases at V and 5 bases at J, with 19 bases between the two ends. The CDR3 extends over 14 amino acids. Germline CDR1 and CDR2: SQVTM and ANQGSEA. The CDR3 region has the DNA TGCAGCGTTATCAGTGCTCTGAACACCAACGAGCAGTACTTC. It codes for CSVISALNTNEQYF.